This passage covers 15 T cell receptor beta chains from one sample sequenced in a study of brain T cells in children with intractable seizures. Sequenced by immunoSEQ multiplex PCR; TCRdb stores in-frame clones only, minus some. The sample lists 110,000 or so clones, roughly 94% occurring once. This sample comprised peripheral blood, obtained at surgery. Receptors were obtained from a boy in the first two years of life with hemimegalencephaly and intractable seizures.

CDR3 DNA sequence: TGTGCCAGTACCCGACAGGGGGGGAATCAGCCCCAGCATTTT. Its protein product is CASTRQGGNQPQHF. This chain uses TRBV19 with TRBJ1-5, with 9 bases identical to TRBD1. V lost 7 bases, J lost 4 bases, and 5 bases stayed unmatched. This CDR3 has 14 residues. Germline CDR1 and CDR2: LNHDA and SQIVND (reference sequence).

The CDR3 coding sequence is TGTGCCAGCAGCCTATGGGGGTGGGACAGCAATCAGCCCCAGCATTTT. It specifies CASSLWGWDSNQPQHF. This rearrangement joins TRBV5-5 to TRBJ1-5; D possibly corresponds to TRBD1 (5 bases). The V end lost 4 bases, the J end lost 1 base, and 15 bases lay between the germline ends. From germline, CDR1 is SGHKS and CDR2 YYEKEE (reference sequence). This CDR3 spans 16 amino acids.

The rearrangement links TRBV19 to TRBJ2-2, with D possibly matching TRBD1 (5 bases). V gave up 5 bases and J gave up 5 bases, with 12 bases separating them. The CDR3 runs to 14 residues. CDR1 is LNHDA and CDR2 is SQIVND in the germline V gene (reference sequence). CDR3: CASSGQGKTGELFF. CDR3 bases: TGTGCCAGTAGTGGTCAGGGAAAAACCGGGGAGCTGTTTTTT.

This clone was detected only once. The J gene is TRBJ2-3, the V gene TRBV24-1, with 12 bases fitting TRBD2. The CDR3 consists of 19 residues. Germline V gene data show CDR1 as KGHDR and CDR2 as SFDVKD. V lost 4 bases and J lost 0; bases outside the gene matches: 10. Here the CDR3 DNA reads TGTGCCACCAGTGACACACTAGCGGGAGGTTATACTAGCACAGATACGCAGTATTTT. Its protein product is CATSDTLAGGYTSTDTQYF.

The V and J genes are TRBV30 and TRBJ1-5; a possible D gene is TRBD1 (6 bases). The V end was cut by 8 bases, the J end by 10 bases, with 21 bases between. CDR3 length equals 13 residues. Germline values: CDR1 GTSNPN, CDR2 SVGIG (reference sequence). CDR3 DNA sequence: TGTGCCCGAGGGGGTAAGGGGGGGCCCCCCCAGCATTTT. Amino acids: CARGGKGGPPQHF.

This sequence joins TRBV5-1 and TRBJ1-1, with D uncertain. The CDR3 runs 13 residues. V lost 4 bases, J lost 1 base, and 8 bases lay in between. Germline-derived CDR1 and CDR2 are SGHRS and YFSETQ. The CDR3 DNA follows: TGCGCCAGCAGCCCGCCTTGGAACACTGAAGCTTTCTTT. Amino acids: CASSPPWNTEAFF.

The V gene is TRBV28, the J gene TRBJ2-7; D unresolved. The CDR3 runs 13 residues. V was cut by 6 bases and J by 0 bases, with 9 bases left in between. Germline V gives CDR1 MDHEN, CDR2 SYDVKM. DNA for the CDR3: TGTGCCAGCAGGACACCCTTCTCCTACGAGCAGTACTTC. This gives the protein CASRTPFSYEQYF. The full variable domain, in which reference TRBV28 and TRBJ2-7 provide the parts outside the CDR3, is DVKVTQSSRYLVKRTGEKVFLECVQDMDHENMFWYRQDPGLGLRLIYFSYDVKMKEKGDIPEGYSVSREKKERFSLILESASTNQTSMYLCASRTPFSYEQYFGPGTRLTVT.

The J gene is TRBJ2-2, the V gene TRBV28; tentatively, D is TRBD1 or TRBD2 (5 bases each). CDR3 length: 17 residues. Per the germline V gene, CDR1 is MDHEN and CDR2 is SYDVKM. The V gene lost 4 bases and the J gene lost 0 bases, with 15 bases spanning the gap. The CDR3 coding sequence is TGTGCCAGCAGTTCCCTCCGGGACGGCGCGAACACCGGGGAGCTGTTTTTT. It yields the protein CASSSLRDGANTGELFF.

This chain links TRBV11-3 with TRBJ2-1, with TRBD1 identical over 9 bases. Germline V lookup: CDR1 SGHNT, CDR2 YENEEA. The CDR3 covers 15 residues. V was pared by 4 bases and J by 8 bases, with 9 bases of the junction left unmatched. This CDR3 reads CASSSNRDRVHEQFF. CDR3 nucleotides: TGTGCCAGCAGCTCGAACCGGGACAGGGTCCATGAGCAGTTCTTC. The variable domain in full, completed from reference TRBV11-3 and TRBJ2-1, reads EAGVVQSPRYKIIEKKQPVAFWCNPISGHNTLYWYLQNLGQGPELLIRYENEEAVDDSQLPKDRFSAERLKGVDSTLKIQPAELGDSAVYLCASSSNRDRVHEQFFGPGTRLTVL.

The chain recombines TRBV12-5 with TRBJ1-3; 10 bases fit TRBD1. The junction had 6 bases not matched to a gene; V was cut back by 3 bases and J by 7 bases. Germline CDR1 LGHNT, CDR2 FRNRAP. The CDR3 spans 15 residues. CDR3 residues: CASGFLPDRGNTIYF. CDR3 nucleotides: TGTGCTAGTGGTTTTCTACCGGACAGGGGGAACACCATATATTTT.

The chain carries TRBV28 and TRBJ2-1; the match to TRBD2 covers 7 bases. Germline lookup yields CDR1 MDHEN and CDR2 SYDVKM. V lost 4 bases, J lost 4 bases, and 7 bases stayed unmatched. This CDR3 contains 15 residues. CDR3 sequence: CASSSQREGYNEQFF. The CDR3 nucleotides are TGTGCCAGCAGTTCCCAGAGGGAGGGGTACAATGAGCAGTTCTTC.

The chain has TRBV27 and TRBJ1-5, with TRBD1 identical over 9 bases. After removal of 11 bases from V and 6 bases from J, the junction contained 11 bases not matched to a gene. Germline V lookup: CDR1 MNHEY, CDR2 SMNVEV (reference sequence). This CDR3 region has 14 residues. The CDR3 DNA reads TGTGCCGCCAAGCCCACAGGGGGCAGTCAGCCCCAGCATTTT. This sequence encodes CAAKPTGGSQPQHF.

The rearrangement links TRBV5-1 to TRBJ2-7; no reliable D call. Trimming removed 0 bases at V and 0 bases at J, with 7 bases between. The CDR3 covers 14 residues. CDR1 is SGHRS, CDR2 YFSETQ, per germline. CDR3 sequence reads: CASSLGGVSYEQYF. For the CDR3, the DNA is TGCGCCAGCAGCTTGGGTGGCGTCTCCTACGAGCAGTACTTC.

The chain recombines TRBV27 with TRBJ2-7, with 10 bases aligning to TRBD1. The germline CDR1 and CDR2 sequences are MNHEY and SMNVEV (reference sequence). The CDR3 runs to 15 residues. V lost 7 bases and J lost 0; bases outside the gene matches: 6. For the CDR3, the DNA is TGTGCCAGCATCCCCGGGACAGGGGCCTCCTACGAGCAGTACTTC. Amino acids: CASIPGTGASYEQYF.

The chain carries TRBV5-4 and TRBJ2-2; D tentatively fits TRBD1 or TRBD2 (5 bases each). Trimming pared 4 bases from V and 10 bases from J, leaving 17 bases between. The CDR3 has 14 amino acids. Germline loops: CDR1 SGHNT, CDR2 YYREEE (reference sequence). The CDR3 bases are TGTGCCAGCAGCCAGGCCAGGGACGACGAGGAGCTGTTTTTT. It specifies CASSQARDDEELFF.